These T cell receptor beta chains were read from a single sample in a study of blood T cell repertoires in COVID-19. Here immunoSEQ multiplex PCR was the method, and the copy in TCRdb shows in-frame clones only, minus some. The profile shows some 350,000 clones, approximately 86% of them singletons. Sequencing input: peripheral blood. These receptors all come from a human donor in a cohort sampled during active COVID-19. Each CDR3 is given with its conserved first and last residue. Fields, in order: CDR3 protein, CDR3 DNA, J gene, CDR3 length, D gene, V gene, clone size. A D gene is named only where the DNA matches it firmly. Some rows have no size entry. The others give once, few or many, or a class for an expanded clone.

CDR3 protein: CASSQWDRFDSPLHF
CDR3 DNA: TGTGCCAGCAGCCAATGGGACAGGTTTGATTCACCCCTCCACTTT
J gene: TRBJ1-6
CDR3 length: 15
D gene: TRBD1
V gene: TRBV3-1/TRBV3-2
clone size: NA

CDR3 protein: CASSLWSGLQETQYF
CDR3 DNA: TGCGCCAGCAGCTTGTGGTCGGGTCTCCAAGAGACCCAGTACTTC
J gene: TRBJ2-5
CDR3 length: 15
D gene: NA
V gene: TRBV5-1
clone size: NA

CDR3 protein: CASSSGLAGLTQYF
CDR3 DNA: TGCGCCAGCAGCTCGGGACTAGCGGGACTTACGCAGTATTTT
J gene: TRBJ2-3
CDR3 length: 14
D gene: TRBD2
V gene: TRBV5-1
clone size: once

CDR3 protein: CASTLYTEAFF
CDR3 DNA: TGTGCCAGCACACTATACACTGAAGCTTTCTTT
J gene: TRBJ1-1
CDR3 length: 11
D gene: NA
V gene: TRBV2
clone size: few

CDR3 protein: CASSLLVTGNTIYF
CDR3 DNA: TGTGCCAGCAGCTTGTTAGTAACTGGAAACACCATATATTTT
J gene: TRBJ1-3
CDR3 length: 14
D gene: NA
V gene: TRBV5-5
clone size: NA

CDR3 protein: CASSIVRGVQETQYF
CDR3 DNA: TGTGCCAGTAGTATAGTCCGGGGGGTACAAGAGACCCAGTACTTC
J gene: TRBJ2-5
CDR3 length: 15
D gene: TRBD2
V gene: TRBV19
clone size: NA

CDR3 protein: CASSLGQGSSYEQYF
CDR3 DNA: TGTGCCAGCAGCTTAGGACAGGGGAGCTCCTACGAGCAGTACTTC
J gene: TRBJ2-7
CDR3 length: 15
D gene: TRBD1
V gene: TRBV3-1/TRBV3-2
clone size: NA

CDR3 protein: CASSQDRYNEQFF
CDR3 DNA: TGTGCCAGCAGCCAAGACAGGTACAATGAGCAGTTCTTC
J gene: TRBJ2-1
CDR3 length: 13
D gene: NA
V gene: TRBV14
clone size: NA

CDR3 protein: CSASPMAAQETQYF
CDR3 DNA: TGCAGTGCTAGTCCTATGGCGGCGCAAGAGACCCAGTACTTC
J gene: TRBJ2-5
CDR3 length: 14
D gene: NA
V gene: TRBV20-1
clone size: NA

CDR3 protein: CASSLADPSGGAVEQFF
CDR3 DNA: TGTGCCAGCAGCTTGGCCGACCCTAGCGGGGGGGCCGTTGAGCAGTTCTTC
J gene: TRBJ2-1
CDR3 length: 17
D gene: TRBD2
V gene: TRBV5-8
clone size: NA

CDR3 protein: CASSIQAATDTQYF
CDR3 DNA: TGTGCCAGTAGTATCCAGGCAGCCACAGATACGCAGTATTTT
J gene: TRBJ2-3
CDR3 length: 14
D gene: NA
V gene: TRBV19
clone size: NA

CDR3 protein: CASSSRTGNFYEQYF
CDR3 DNA: TGTGCCAGCAGCTCCCGGACAGGTAATTTCTACGAGCAGTACTTC
J gene: TRBJ2-7
CDR3 length: 15
D gene: TRBD1
V gene: TRBV7-9
clone size: NA

CDR3 protein: CAISDPGIDRGETQYF
CDR3 DNA: TGTGCCATCAGTGACCCGGGAATAGACCGGGGAGAGACCCAGTACTTC
J gene: TRBJ2-5
CDR3 length: 16
D gene: NA
V gene: TRBV10-3
clone size: NA

CDR3 protein: CASSLSGSGVIGYTF
CDR3 DNA: TGTGCCAGCAGCTTAAGTGGTTCGGGAGTAATTGGCTACACCTTC
J gene: TRBJ1-2
CDR3 length: 15
D gene: NA
V gene: TRBV7-3
clone size: NA

CDR3 protein: CASSKPRLLSYNEQFF
CDR3 DNA: TGTGCCAGCAGCAAACCCAGACTACTCTCCTACAATGAGCAGTTCTTC
J gene: TRBJ2-1
CDR3 length: 16
D gene: NA
V gene: TRBV3-1/TRBV3-2
clone size: NA

CDR3 protein: CSVVGLAGGETQYF
CDR3 DNA: TGCAGCGTGGTGGGACTAGCGGGAGGGGAGACCCAGTACTTC
J gene: TRBJ2-5
CDR3 length: 14
D gene: TRBD2
V gene: TRBV29-1
clone size: once

CDR3 protein: CASMTGGSDEQFF
CDR3 DNA: TGTGCCAGCATGACAGGGGGATCCGATGAGCAGTTCTTC
J gene: TRBJ2-1
CDR3 length: 13
D gene: TRBD1
V gene: TRBV6-5
clone size: once

CDR3 protein: CASSFITGEADTQYF
CDR3 DNA: TGTGCCAGCAGCTTTATAACAGGGGAGGCGGATACGCAGTATTTT
J gene: TRBJ2-3
CDR3 length: 15
D gene: NA
V gene: TRBV5-5
clone size: NA

CDR3 protein: CASSQTVVNTIYF
CDR3 DNA: TGCGCCAGCAGCCAGACAGTCGTAAACACCATATATTTT
J gene: TRBJ1-3
CDR3 length: 13
D gene: NA
V gene: TRBV4-1
clone size: NA

CDR3 protein: CASVRDRANQPQHF
CDR3 DNA: TGTGCCAGCGTCCGGGACAGGGCGAATCAGCCCCAGCATTTT
J gene: TRBJ1-5
CDR3 length: 14
D gene: NA
V gene: TRBV21-1
clone size: NA

CDR3 protein: CASSHLGQGKGNTIYF
CDR3 DNA: TGCGCCAGCAGCCACCTGGGACAGGGGAAAGGAAACACCATATATTTT
J gene: TRBJ1-3
CDR3 length: 16
D gene: TRBD1
V gene: TRBV4-1
clone size: NA

CDR3 protein: CASSQWFRALNTGELFF
CDR3 DNA: TGCGCCAGCAGTCAATGGTTCAGGGCGTTGAACACCGGGGAGCTGTTTTTT
J gene: TRBJ2-2
CDR3 length: 17
D gene: NA
V gene: TRBV23-1
clone size: NA

CDR3 protein: CASSLRSSYNEQFF
CDR3 DNA: TGCGCCAGCAGTCTTAGAAGCTCCTACAATGAGCAGTTCTTC
J gene: TRBJ2-1
CDR3 length: 14
D gene: NA
V gene: TRBV5-1
clone size: NA

CDR3 protein: CASSPQYSNQPQHF
CDR3 DNA: TGTGCCAGCAGCCCTCAGTATAGCAATCAGCCCCAGCATTTT
J gene: TRBJ1-5
CDR3 length: 14
D gene: NA
V gene: TRBV3-1/TRBV3-2
clone size: NA

CDR3 protein: CAGGGSGGTGELFF
CDR3 DNA: TGTGCCGGAGGGGGTAGCGGGGGTACCGGGGAGCTGTTTTTT
J gene: TRBJ2-2
CDR3 length: 14
D gene: TRBD2
V gene: TRBV30
clone size: NA

CDR3 protein: CASSAGTAYSNQPQHF
CDR3 DNA: TGTGCCAGCAGCGCTGGGACAGCATATAGCAATCAGCCCCAGCATTTT
J gene: TRBJ1-5
CDR3 length: 16
D gene: TRBD1
V gene: TRBV5-6
clone size: NA

CDR3 protein: CASSLAGGHEQFF
CDR3 DNA: TGTGCCAGCAGTTTAGCGGGGGGTCATGAGCAGTTCTTC
J gene: TRBJ2-1
CDR3 length: 13
D gene: NA
V gene: TRBV12-3/TRBV12-4
clone size: once

CDR3 protein: CATSRSREAGAYNEQFF
CDR3 DNA: TGTGCCACCAGCAGAAGTAGAGAAGCGGGGGCCTACAATGAGCAGTTCTTC
J gene: TRBJ2-1
CDR3 length: 17
D gene: TRBD2
V gene: TRBV15
clone size: NA

CDR3 protein: CASSRDYTGELFF
CDR3 DNA: TGCGCCAGCAGTAGAGATTACACCGGGGAGCTGTTTTTT
J gene: TRBJ2-2
CDR3 length: 13
D gene: NA
V gene: TRBV10-1
clone size: few

CDR3 protein: CASSAGTSGSYEQYF
CDR3 DNA: TGTGCCAGCAGCGCTGGGACTAGCGGATCCTACGAGCAGTACTTC
J gene: TRBJ2-7
CDR3 length: 15
D gene: TRBD2
V gene: TRBV9
clone size: NA

CDR3 protein: CASSPGQGLAQYF
CDR3 DNA: TGTGCCAGCAGCCCCGGACAGGGTTTAGCCCAGTACTTC
J gene: TRBJ2-5
CDR3 length: 13
D gene: TRBD1
V gene: TRBV11-2
clone size: NA

CDR3 protein: CASSQTRGAGSYEQYF
CDR3 DNA: TGTGCCAGCAGCCAAACCCGGGGTGCGGGGTCCTACGAGCAGTACTTC
J gene: TRBJ2-7
CDR3 length: 16
D gene: NA
V gene: TRBV11-2
clone size: NA

CDR3 protein: CASSQPKQALSNSPLHF
CDR3 DNA: TGCGCCAGCAGCCAACCTAAACAGGCTCTATCCAATTCACCCCTCCACTTT
J gene: TRBJ1-6
CDR3 length: 17
D gene: NA
V gene: TRBV4-1
clone size: NA

CDR3 protein: CASSSLDRSHANTGELFF
CDR3 DNA: TGTGCCAGCAGCTCCTTAGACAGATCACACGCGAACACCGGGGAGCTGTTTTTT
J gene: TRBJ2-2
CDR3 length: 18
D gene: NA
V gene: TRBV7-3
clone size: NA

CDR3 protein: CASSAFGQGNYGYTF
CDR3 DNA: TGTGCCAGCAGCGCCTTCGGGCAGGGGAACTATGGCTACACCTTC
J gene: TRBJ1-2
CDR3 length: 15
D gene: NA
V gene: TRBV2
clone size: once

CDR3 protein: CASSETRQSGDTQYF
CDR3 DNA: TGTGCCAGCAGTGAAACGAGACAGTCTGGGGATACGCAGTATTTT
J gene: TRBJ2-3
CDR3 length: 15
D gene: NA
V gene: TRBV25-1
clone size: few

CDR3 protein: CASSPSTGGDGYTF
CDR3 DNA: TGCGCCAGCAGCCCTTCAACAGGGGGCGACGGCTACACCTTC
J gene: TRBJ1-2
CDR3 length: 14
D gene: TRBD1
V gene: TRBV5-1
clone size: NA

CDR3 protein: CASSIIAGGQDTQYF
CDR3 DNA: TGTGCCAGTAGTATCATAGCGGGGGGGCAAGATACGCAGTATTTT
J gene: TRBJ2-3
CDR3 length: 15
D gene: TRBD2
V gene: TRBV19
clone size: NA

CDR3 protein: CASSVSASDSPLHF
CDR3 DNA: TGTGCCAGCAGTGTTTCAGCTAGCGATTCACCCCTCCACTTT
J gene: TRBJ1-6
CDR3 length: 14
D gene: NA
V gene: TRBV2
clone size: many

CDR3 protein: CASLPGQGTYTEAFF
CDR3 DNA: TGTGCCAGCCTCCCGGGACAGGGCACCTACACTGAAGCTTTCTTT
J gene: TRBJ1-1
CDR3 length: 15
D gene: TRBD1
V gene: TRBV2
clone size: NA

CDR3 protein: CASSDSGSLGETQYF
CDR3 DNA: TGTGCCAGCAGCGATAGCGGGAGTCTTGGGGAGACCCAGTACTTC
J gene: TRBJ2-5
CDR3 length: 15
D gene: NA
V gene: TRBV21-1
clone size: NA

CDR3 protein: CASSLGTWGNNEQFF
CDR3 DNA: TGTGCCAGCAGCTTAGGGACATGGGGTAACAATGAGCAGTTCTTC
J gene: TRBJ2-1
CDR3 length: 15
D gene: NA
V gene: TRBV5-5
clone size: NA

CDR3 protein: CASSLFSRRSQGQGFVQYF
CDR3 DNA: TGTGCCAGCAGCTTATTTTCGCGTCGTTCCCAAGGACAGGGTTTCGTTCAGTACTTC
J gene: TRBJ2-4
CDR3 length: 19
D gene: TRBD1
V gene: TRBV7-2
clone size: NA

CDR3 protein: CASSILQGIPLHF
CDR3 DNA: TGTGCCAGTAGTATACTACAGGGAATCCCCCTCCACTTT
J gene: TRBJ1-6
CDR3 length: 13
D gene: NA
V gene: TRBV19
clone size: few

CDR3 protein: CAWSPRWASQTYNEQFF
CDR3 DNA: TGTGCCTGGAGCCCACGGTGGGCTAGCCAGACTTACAATGAGCAGTTCTTC
J gene: TRBJ2-1
CDR3 length: 17
D gene: NA
V gene: TRBV30
clone size: NA

CDR3 protein: CASSPPQGVGISHEQYF
CDR3 DNA: TGTGCCAGCTCACCACCGCAGGGGGTGGGCATTTCCCACGAGCAGTACTTC
J gene: TRBJ2-7
CDR3 length: 17
D gene: TRBD1
V gene: TRBV18
clone size: NA

CDR3 protein: CASSFAGDGNVLTF
CDR3 DNA: TGTGCCAGCAGCTTCGCCGGGGATGGCAACGTCCTGACTTTC
J gene: TRBJ2-6
CDR3 length: 14
D gene: NA
V gene: TRBV11-2
clone size: NA

CDR3 protein: CASSVVTAGRYNEQFF
CDR3 DNA: TGTGCCAGCAGCGTAGTTACAGCGGGAAGATACAATGAGCAGTTCTTC
J gene: TRBJ2-1
CDR3 length: 16
D gene: TRBD2
V gene: TRBV9
clone size: NA

CDR3 protein: CASSQEAAGVDEQFF
CDR3 DNA: TGTGCCAGCAGCCAAGAGGCAGCGGGAGTAGATGAGCAGTTCTTC
J gene: TRBJ2-1
CDR3 length: 15
D gene: TRBD2
V gene: TRBV4-2
clone size: NA

CDR3 protein: CASRESLLSIYEQYF
CDR3 DNA: TGCGCCAGCAGAGAATCCCTCCTCAGTATCTACGAGCAGTACTTC
J gene: TRBJ2-7
CDR3 length: 15
D gene: NA
V gene: TRBV5-1
clone size: NA

CDR3 protein: CASSSDGVYEQYF
CDR3 DNA: TGTGCCAGCAGCTCTGACGGAGTCTACGAGCAGTACTTC
J gene: TRBJ2-7
CDR3 length: 13
D gene: NA
V gene: TRBV5-4
clone size: once

CDR3 protein: CASSDLGGTAADTQYF
CDR3 DNA: TGTGCCAGCAGTGACCTTGGAGGGACCGCGGCCGATACGCAGTATTTT
J gene: TRBJ2-3
CDR3 length: 16
D gene: NA
V gene: TRBV6-1
clone size: NA

CDR3 protein: CAWSTGYTGELFF
CDR3 DNA: TGTGCCTGGTCGACAGGGTACACCGGGGAGCTGTTTTTT
J gene: TRBJ2-2
CDR3 length: 13
D gene: TRBD1
V gene: TRBV30
clone size: NA

CDR3 protein: CSVGQEGETQYF
CDR3 DNA: TGCAGCGTTGGGCAGGAGGGAGAGACCCAGTACTTC
J gene: TRBJ2-5
CDR3 length: 12
D gene: NA
V gene: TRBV29-1
clone size: NA

CDR3 protein: CASTRSEYSYEQYF
CDR3 DNA: TGTGCCAGCACTAGATCGGAGTACTCCTACGAGCAGTACTTC
J gene: TRBJ2-7
CDR3 length: 14
D gene: NA
V gene: TRBV13
clone size: NA